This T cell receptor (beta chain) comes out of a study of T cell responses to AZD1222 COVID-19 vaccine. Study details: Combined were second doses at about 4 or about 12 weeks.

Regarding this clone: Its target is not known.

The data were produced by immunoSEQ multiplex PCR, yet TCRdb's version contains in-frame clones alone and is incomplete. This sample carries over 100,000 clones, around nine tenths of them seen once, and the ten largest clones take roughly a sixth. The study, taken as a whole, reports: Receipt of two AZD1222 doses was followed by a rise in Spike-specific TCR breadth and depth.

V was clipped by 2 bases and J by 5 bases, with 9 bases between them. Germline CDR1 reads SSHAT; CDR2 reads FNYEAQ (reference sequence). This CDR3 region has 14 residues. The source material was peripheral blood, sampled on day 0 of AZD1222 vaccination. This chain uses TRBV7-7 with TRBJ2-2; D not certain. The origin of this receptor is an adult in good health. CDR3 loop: CASSLSSGTGELFF. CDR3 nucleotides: TGTGCCAGCAGCTTATCGTCAGGAACCGGGGAGCTGTTTTTT.